Below, one T cell receptor (beta chain) is given with its context. Profiled with immunoSEQ multiplex PCR; TCRdb holds only in-frame clones, not every one. Of 200,000 to 250,000 clones detected, 84% appear once; the ten largest clones hold 15% to 20%. This specimen comes from a study of blood T cell repertoires in COVID-19. Study-level information: Specimens from acute and convalescent COVID-19 originated in the United States, Italy and Spain. PBMCs, B-cell-depleted T cells, or T cells provided the cDNA or gDNA that made up the material.

This CDR3 contains 15 residues. Germline V gives CDR1 SGHTS, CDR2 YDEGEE. The germline V and J ends were trimmed by 1 base and 5 bases, with 15 bases remaining between them. The sequenced sample was peripheral blood. The sequence was obtained from a young man with active or convalescent COVID-19. The gene calls are TRBV5-8 and TRBJ2-5; tentatively, D is TRBD1 (5 bases). CDR3 sequence reads: CASSLPRSKGETQYF. CDR3 coding DNA: TGTGCCAGCAGCTTGCCTAGAAGCAAGGGGGAGACCCAGTACTTC.